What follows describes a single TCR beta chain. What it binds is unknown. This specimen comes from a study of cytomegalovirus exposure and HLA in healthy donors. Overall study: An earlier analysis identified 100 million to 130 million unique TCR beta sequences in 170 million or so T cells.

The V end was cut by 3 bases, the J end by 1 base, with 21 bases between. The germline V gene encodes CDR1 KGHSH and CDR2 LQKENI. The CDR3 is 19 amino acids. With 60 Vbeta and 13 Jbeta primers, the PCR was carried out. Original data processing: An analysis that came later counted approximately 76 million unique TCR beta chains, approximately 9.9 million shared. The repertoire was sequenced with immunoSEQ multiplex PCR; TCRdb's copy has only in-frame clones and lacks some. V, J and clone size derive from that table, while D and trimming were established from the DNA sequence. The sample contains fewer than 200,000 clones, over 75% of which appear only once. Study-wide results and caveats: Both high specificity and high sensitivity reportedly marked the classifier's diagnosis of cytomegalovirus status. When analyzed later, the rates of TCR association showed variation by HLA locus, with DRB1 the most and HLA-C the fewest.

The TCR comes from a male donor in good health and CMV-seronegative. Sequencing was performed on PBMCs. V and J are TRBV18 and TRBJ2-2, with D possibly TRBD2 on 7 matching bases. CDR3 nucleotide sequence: TGTGCCAGCTCACCTCCGGGACTAACGGGGGGCTTGAACACCGGGGAGCTGTTTTTT. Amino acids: CASSPPGLTGGLNTGELFF. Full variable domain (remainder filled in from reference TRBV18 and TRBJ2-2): NAGVMQNPRHLVRRRGQEARLRCSPMKGHSHVYWYRQLPEEGLKFMVYLQKENIIDESGMPKERFSAEFPKEGPSILRIQQVVRGDSAAYFCASSPPGLTGGLNTGELFFGEGSRLTVL.